This T cell receptor (beta chain) was profiled in a study of PD-1 blockade in classical Hodgkin lymphoma. Trimming left V 4 bases short and J 4 bases short, with 18 bases between. CDR3 length: 16 amino acids. The germline gives CDR1 SGHNT, CDR2 YYREEE (reference sequence). Study-wide results and limits: Only CD4+ TCR diversity, not CD8+, had risen significantly by C4D1. At baseline, newly diagnosed patients reportedly showed less TCR diversity than healthy donors.

Some clones are missing from TCRdb's copy, which holds only in-frame ones; the method was immunoSEQ multiplex PCR. The sample records 9,000 to 13,000 clones, about 71% being singletons. As regards this clone: Its cognate antigen is unknown.

Each patient's relapse followed autologous stem cell transplantation, and brentuximab vedotin exposure varied. The chain is built from TRBV5-4 and TRBJ1-5, with D uncertain. The source was peripheral blood mononuclear cells (PBMCs), collected at baseline. The sequence was collected from a human donor with classical Hodgkin lymphoma. The CDR3 is CASSPGPARANQPQHF. The CDR3 DNA follows: TGTGCCAGCAGCCCGGGCCCCGCAAGGGCAAATCAGCCCCAGCATTTT. The whole variable domain, remainder taken from reference TRBV5-4 and TRBJ1-5, is ETGVTQSPTHLIKTRGQQVTLRCSSQSGHNTVSWYQQALGQGPQFIFQYYREEENGRGNFPPRFSGLQFPNYSSELNVNALELDDSALYLCASSPGPARANQPQHFGDGTRLSIL.